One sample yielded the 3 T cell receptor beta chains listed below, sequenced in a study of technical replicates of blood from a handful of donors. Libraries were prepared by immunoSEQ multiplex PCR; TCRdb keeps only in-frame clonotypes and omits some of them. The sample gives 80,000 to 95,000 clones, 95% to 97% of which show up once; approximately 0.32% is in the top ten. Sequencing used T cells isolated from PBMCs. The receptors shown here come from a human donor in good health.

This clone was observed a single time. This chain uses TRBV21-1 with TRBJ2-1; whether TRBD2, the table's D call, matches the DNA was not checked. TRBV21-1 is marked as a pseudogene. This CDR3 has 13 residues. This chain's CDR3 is CASSKASGGEQFF. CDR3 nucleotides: TGTGCCAGCAGCAAAGCGTCCGGCGGTGAGCAGTTCTTC.

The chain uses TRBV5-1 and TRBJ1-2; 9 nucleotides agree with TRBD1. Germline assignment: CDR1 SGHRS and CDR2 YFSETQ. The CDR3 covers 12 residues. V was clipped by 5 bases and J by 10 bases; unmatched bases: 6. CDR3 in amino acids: CASRGQGNDYTF. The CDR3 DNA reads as TGCGCCAGCAGAGGACAGGGGAATGACTACACCTTC.

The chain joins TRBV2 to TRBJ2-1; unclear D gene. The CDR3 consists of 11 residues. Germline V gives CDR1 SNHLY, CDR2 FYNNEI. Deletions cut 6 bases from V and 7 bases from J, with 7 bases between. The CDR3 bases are TGTGCCAGCAGCCGGGTAAATGAGCAGTTCTTC. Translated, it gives CASSRVNEQFF.